This T cell receptor (beta chain) was captured in a study of blood T cell repertoires in COVID-19. Across the whole study: Both acute and convalescent COVID-19 samples were obtained from the United States, Italy and Spain. T cells, B-cell-depleted T cells, or PBMCs provided the cDNA or gDNA that served as material.

Original handling: Estimation of nucleated cell counts was performed using reference gene primer amplification. TCRdb's table, derived via immunoSEQ multiplex PCR, lists solely in-frame clones and lacks some. That table supplies the V and J calls and clone size; D and trimming were determined from the DNA. Of over 130,000 clones in the sample, approximately 88% were seen once. V was shortened by 0 bases and J by 5 bases, with 7 bases between the two germline ends. The CDR3 extends over 12 amino acids. In germline, CDR1 is GTSNPN, CDR2 SVGIG (reference sequence). The clonotype originates from a human donor in a cohort sampled during active COVID-19. The V and J genes are TRBV30 and TRBJ2-5; no firm D call. Sequencing input: peripheral blood. CDR3 amino acids: CAWSVFRETQYF. DNA of the CDR3: TGTGCCTGGAGTGTTTTTCGGGAGACCCAGTACTTC.